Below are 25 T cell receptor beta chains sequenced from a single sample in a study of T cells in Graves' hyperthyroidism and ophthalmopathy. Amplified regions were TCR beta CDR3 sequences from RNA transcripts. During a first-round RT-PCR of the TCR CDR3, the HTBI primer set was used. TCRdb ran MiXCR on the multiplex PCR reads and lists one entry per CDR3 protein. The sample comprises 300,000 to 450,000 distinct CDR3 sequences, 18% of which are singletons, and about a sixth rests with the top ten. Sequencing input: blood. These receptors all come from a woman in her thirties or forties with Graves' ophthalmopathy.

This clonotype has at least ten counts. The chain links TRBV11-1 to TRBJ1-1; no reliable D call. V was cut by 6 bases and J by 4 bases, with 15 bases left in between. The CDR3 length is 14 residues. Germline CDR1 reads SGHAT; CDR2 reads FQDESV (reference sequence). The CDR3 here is CASSPTRVGTEAFF. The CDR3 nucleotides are TGTGCCAGCAGTCCCACTCGGGTGGGCACTGAAGCTTTCTTT. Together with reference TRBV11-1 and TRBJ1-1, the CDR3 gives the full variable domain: EAEVAQSPRYKITEKSQAVAFWCDPISGHATLYWYRQILGQGPELLVQFQDESVVDDSQLPKDRFSAERLKGVDSTLKIQPAELGDSAMYLCASSPTRVGTEAFFGQGTRLTVV.

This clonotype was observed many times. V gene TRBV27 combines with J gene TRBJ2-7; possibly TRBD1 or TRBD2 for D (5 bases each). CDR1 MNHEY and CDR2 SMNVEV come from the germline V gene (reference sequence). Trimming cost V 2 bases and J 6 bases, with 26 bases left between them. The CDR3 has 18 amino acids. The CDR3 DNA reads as TGTGCCAGCAGTTTAAGGGCAGGAAGGGACGAGCACTCGGGCGAGCAGTACTTC. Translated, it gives CASSLRAGRDEHSGEQYF.

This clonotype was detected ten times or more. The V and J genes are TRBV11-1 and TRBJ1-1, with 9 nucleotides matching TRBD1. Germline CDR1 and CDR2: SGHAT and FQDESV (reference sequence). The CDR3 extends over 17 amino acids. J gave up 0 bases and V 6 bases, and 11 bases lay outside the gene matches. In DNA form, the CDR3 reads TGTGCCAGCAGTAAACAGGGGGCTCCTACCCTGAACACTGAAGCTTTCTTT. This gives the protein CASSKQGAPTLNTEAFF. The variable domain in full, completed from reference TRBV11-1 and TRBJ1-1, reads EAEVAQSPRYKITEKSQAVAFWCDPISGHATLYWYRQILGQGPELLVQFQDESVVDDSQLPKDRFSAERLKGVDSTLKIQPAELGDSAMYLCASSKQGAPTLNTEAFFGQGTRLTVV.

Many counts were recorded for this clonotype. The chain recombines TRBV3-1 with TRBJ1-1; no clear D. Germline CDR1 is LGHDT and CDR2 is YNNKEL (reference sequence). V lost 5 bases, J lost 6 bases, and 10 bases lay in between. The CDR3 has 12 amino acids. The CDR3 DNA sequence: TGTGCCAGCAGCAGAGACGGGCCTGAAGCTTTCTTT. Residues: CASSRDGPEAFF.

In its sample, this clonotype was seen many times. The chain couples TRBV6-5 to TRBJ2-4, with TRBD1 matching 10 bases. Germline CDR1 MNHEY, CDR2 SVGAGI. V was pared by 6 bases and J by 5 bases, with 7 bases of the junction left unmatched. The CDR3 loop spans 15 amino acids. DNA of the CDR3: TGTGCCAGCAGCCGAAGGACAGGGGGGGAAAACATTCAGTACTTC. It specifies CASSRRTGGENIQYF.

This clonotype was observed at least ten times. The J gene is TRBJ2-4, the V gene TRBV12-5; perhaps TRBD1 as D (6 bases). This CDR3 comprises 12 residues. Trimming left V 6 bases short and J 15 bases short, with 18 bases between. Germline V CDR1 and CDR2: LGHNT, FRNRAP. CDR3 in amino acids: CASGPPTGPRYF. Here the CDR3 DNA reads TGTGCTAGTGGCCCGCCGACAGGCCCTCGGTACTTC.

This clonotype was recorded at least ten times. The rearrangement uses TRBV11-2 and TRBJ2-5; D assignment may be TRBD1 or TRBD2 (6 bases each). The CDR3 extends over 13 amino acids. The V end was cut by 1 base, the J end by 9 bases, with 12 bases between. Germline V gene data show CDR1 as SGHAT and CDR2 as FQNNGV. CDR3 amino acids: CASSLGNRGPQYF. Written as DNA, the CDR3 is TGTGCCAGCAGCTTAGGGAATCGGGGGCCCCAGTACTTC.

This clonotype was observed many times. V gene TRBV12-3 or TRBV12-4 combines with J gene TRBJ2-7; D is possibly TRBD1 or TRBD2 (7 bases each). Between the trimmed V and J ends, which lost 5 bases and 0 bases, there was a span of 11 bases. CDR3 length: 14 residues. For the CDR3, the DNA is TGTGCCAGCAGTGGGAGGGGGCTCTCCTACGAGCAGTACTTC. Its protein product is CASSGRGLSYEQYF.

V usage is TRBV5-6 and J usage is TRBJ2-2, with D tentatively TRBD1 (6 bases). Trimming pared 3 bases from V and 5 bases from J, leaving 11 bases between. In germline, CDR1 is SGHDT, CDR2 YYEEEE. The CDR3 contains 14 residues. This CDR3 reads CASSSGVQTGELFF. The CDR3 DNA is TGTGCCAGCAGCTCAGGGGTACAGACCGGGGAGCTGTTTTTT.

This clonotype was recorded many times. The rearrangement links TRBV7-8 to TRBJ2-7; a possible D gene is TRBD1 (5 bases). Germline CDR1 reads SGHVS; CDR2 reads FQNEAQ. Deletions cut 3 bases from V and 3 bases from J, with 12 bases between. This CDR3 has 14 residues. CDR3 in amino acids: CASSFRPDSYEQYF. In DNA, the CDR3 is TGTGCCAGCAGCTTTAGGCCCGACAGCTACGAGCAGTACTTC. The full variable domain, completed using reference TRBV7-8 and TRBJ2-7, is GAGVSQSPRYKVAKRGQDVALRCDPISGHVSLFWYQQALGQGPEFLTYFQNEAQLDKSGLPSDRFFAERPEGSVSTLKIQRTQQEDSAVYLCASSFRPDSYEQYFGPGTRLTVT.

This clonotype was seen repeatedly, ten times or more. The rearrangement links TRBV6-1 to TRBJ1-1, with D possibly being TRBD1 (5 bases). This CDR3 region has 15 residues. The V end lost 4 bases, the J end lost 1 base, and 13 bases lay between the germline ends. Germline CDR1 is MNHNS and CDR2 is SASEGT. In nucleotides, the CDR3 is TGTGCCAGCAGTGGTATCGGGCAGGGGAACACTGAAGCTTTCTTT. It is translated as CASSGIGQGNTEAFF.

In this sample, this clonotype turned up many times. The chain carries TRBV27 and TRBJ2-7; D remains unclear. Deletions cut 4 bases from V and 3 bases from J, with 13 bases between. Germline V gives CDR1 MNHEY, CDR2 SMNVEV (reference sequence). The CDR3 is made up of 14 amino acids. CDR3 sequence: CASSSLNSFYEQYF. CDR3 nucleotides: TGTGCCAGCAGTTCACTGAACAGCTTCTACGAGCAGTACTTC.

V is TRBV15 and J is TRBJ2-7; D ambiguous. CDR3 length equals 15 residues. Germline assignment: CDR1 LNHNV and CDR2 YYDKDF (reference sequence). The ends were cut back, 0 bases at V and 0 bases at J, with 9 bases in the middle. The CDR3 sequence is CATSRDLRSSYEQYF. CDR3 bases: TGTGCCACCAGCAGAGATCTGAGGAGCTCCTACGAGCAGTACTTC.

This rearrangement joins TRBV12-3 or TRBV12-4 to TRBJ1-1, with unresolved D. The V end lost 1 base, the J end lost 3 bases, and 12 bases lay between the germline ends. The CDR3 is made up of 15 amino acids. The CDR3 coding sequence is TGTGCCAGCAGTTTAGGGACTTCCTTCTACACTGAAGCTTTCTTT. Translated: CASSLGTSFYTEAFF.

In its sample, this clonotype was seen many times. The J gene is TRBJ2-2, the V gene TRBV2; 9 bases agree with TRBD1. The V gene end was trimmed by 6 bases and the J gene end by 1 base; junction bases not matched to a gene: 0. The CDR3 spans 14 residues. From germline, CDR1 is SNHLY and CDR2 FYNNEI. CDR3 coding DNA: TGTGCCAGCAGGGACAGGGGGAACACCGGGGAGCTGTTTTTT. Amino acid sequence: CASRDRGNTGELFF.

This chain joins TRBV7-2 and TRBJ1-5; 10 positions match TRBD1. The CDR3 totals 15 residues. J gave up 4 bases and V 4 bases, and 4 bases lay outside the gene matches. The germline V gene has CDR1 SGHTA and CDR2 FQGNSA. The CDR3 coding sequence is TGTGCCAGCAGCTGGACAGGGGGTTGGAATCAGCCCCAGCATTTT. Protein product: CASSWTGGWNQPQHF.

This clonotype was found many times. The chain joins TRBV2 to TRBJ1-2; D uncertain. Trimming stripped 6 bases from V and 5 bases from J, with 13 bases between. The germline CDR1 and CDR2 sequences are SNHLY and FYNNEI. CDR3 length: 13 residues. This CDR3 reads CASRADEKYGYTF. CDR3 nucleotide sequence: TGTGCCAGCAGGGCGGACGAGAAGTATGGCTACACCTTC.

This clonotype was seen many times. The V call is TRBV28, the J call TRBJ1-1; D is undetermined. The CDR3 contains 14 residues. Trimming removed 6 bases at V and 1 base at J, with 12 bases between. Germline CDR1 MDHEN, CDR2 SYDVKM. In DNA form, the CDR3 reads TGTGCCAGCAGCCCCCTGGACCCGAACACTGAAGCTTTCTTT. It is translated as CASSPLDPNTEAFF.

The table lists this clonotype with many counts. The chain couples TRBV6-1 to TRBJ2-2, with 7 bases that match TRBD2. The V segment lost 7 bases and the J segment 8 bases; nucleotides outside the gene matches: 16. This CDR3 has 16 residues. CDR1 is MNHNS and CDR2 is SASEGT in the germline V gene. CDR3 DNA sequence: TGTGCCAGCACATCAGGCAGCGGGAAAAATTTAGGGGAGCTGTTTTTT. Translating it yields CASTSGSGKNLGELFF.

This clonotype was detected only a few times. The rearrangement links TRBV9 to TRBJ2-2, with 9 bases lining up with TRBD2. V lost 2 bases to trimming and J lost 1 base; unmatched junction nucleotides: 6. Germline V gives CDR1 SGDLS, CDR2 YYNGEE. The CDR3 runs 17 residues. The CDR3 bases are TGTGCCAGCAGCGTCCCTAGCGGGGTTAAGAACACCGGGGAGCTGTTTTTT. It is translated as CASSVPSGVKNTGELFF.

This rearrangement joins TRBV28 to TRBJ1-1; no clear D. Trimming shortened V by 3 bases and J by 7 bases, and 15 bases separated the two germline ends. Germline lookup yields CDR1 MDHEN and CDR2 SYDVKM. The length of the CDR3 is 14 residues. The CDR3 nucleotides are TGTGCCAGCAGTTTCATTTCAGTGCGTTTTGAAGCTTTCTTT. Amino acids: CASSFISVRFEAFF.

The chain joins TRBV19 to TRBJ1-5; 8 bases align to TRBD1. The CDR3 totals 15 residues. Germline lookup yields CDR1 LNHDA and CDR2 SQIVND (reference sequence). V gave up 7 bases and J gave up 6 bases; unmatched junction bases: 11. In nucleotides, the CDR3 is TGTGCCAGTACCCCGGACAGGGCGGGCCTTCAGCCCCAGCATTTT. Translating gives CASTPDRAGLQPQHF.

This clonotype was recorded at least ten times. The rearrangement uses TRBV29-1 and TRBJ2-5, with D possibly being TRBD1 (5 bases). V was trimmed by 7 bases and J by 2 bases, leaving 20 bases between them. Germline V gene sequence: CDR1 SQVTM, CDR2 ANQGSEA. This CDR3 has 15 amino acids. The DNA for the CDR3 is TGCAGCGCCTCACCCCTGGGTAACAGGCAAGAGACCCAGTACTTC. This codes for CSASPLGNRQETQYF.

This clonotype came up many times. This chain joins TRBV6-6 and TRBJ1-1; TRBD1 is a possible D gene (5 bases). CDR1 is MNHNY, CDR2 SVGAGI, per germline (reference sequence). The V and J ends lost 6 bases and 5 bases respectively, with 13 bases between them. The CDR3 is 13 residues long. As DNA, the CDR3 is TGTGCCAGCAGGCCCTCAGGGACGACTGAAGCTTTCTTT. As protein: CASRPSGTTEAFF.

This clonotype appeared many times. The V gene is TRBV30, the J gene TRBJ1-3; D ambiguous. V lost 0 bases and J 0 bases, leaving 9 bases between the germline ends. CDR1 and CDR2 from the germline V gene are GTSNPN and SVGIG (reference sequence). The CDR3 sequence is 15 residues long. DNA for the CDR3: TGTGCCTGGAGTGTGGTTTCCGACTCTGGAAACACCATATATTTT. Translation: CAWSVVSDSGNTIYF.